Below, 20 T cell receptor beta chains from the same sample are listed, as sequenced in a study of OX40 agonist ivuxolimab in advanced cancers. Assay: immunoSEQ multiplex PCR; the TCRdb copy retains only in-frame clones and omits some. The data hold some 60,000 clones, with 85% observed a single time. Sequencing used CD4+ or CD8+ T cells sorted from blood, obtained in a trial of the OX40 agonist ivuxolimab. Receptor source: an adult with an advanced solid tumor such as melanoma, head and neck, liver or kidney cancer.

The chain uses TRBV30 and TRBJ2-2; the D is unclear. This CDR3 is built from 15 residues. The germline V gene encodes CDR1 GTSNPN and CDR2 SVGIG (reference sequence). Trimming removed 4 bases from V and 2 bases from J, with 14 bases in between. The CDR3 coding sequence is TGTGCCTGGACAGGCCAATCCGGAAACACCGGGGAGCTGTTTTTT. This encodes CAWTGQSGNTGELFF.

The chain links TRBV9 to TRBJ1-1; TRBD1 agrees at 7 bases. This CDR3 contains 15 residues. Germline V gene data show CDR1 as SGDLS and CDR2 as YYNGEE. Losses at the gene ends were 4 bases for V and 0 bases for J; bases not matched to a gene: 6. DNA for the CDR3: TGTGCCAGCAGCCCCATGGGACAGTTGAACACTGAAGCTTTCTTT. This sequence encodes CASSPMGQLNTEAFF.

The CDR3 DNA follows: TGTGCCAGCAGCGTAGGGAATGTACCCTCCTACGAGCAGTACTTC. It encodes CASSVGNVPSYEQYF. The gene calls are TRBV9 and TRBJ2-7; no clear D gene. V lost 0 bases and J lost 0, with 10 bases in between. CDR3 length: 15 amino acids. Per germline, CDR1 SGDLS and CDR2 YYNGEE.

The rearrangement joins TRBV2 to TRBJ2-7, with D uncertain. Germline V gene sequence: CDR1 SNHLY, CDR2 FYNNEI. V was clipped by 4 bases and J by 4 bases, with 20 bases between them. This CDR3 comprises 16 residues. CDR3 sequence: CASSGSPRHSPYEQYF. The DNA for the CDR3 is TGTGCCAGCAGTGGCTCGCCGAGACATAGCCCATACGAGCAGTACTTC.

The rearrangement joins TRBV7-2 to TRBJ2-5, with 7 bases fitting TRBD2. The length of the CDR3 is 15 residues. Germline V CDR1 and CDR2: SGHTA, FQGNSA. Trimming cost V 1 base and J 2 bases; bases outside gene matches: 4. DNA for the CDR3: TGTGCCAGCAGCTTAGGCCTAGCGGAACAAGAGACCCAGTACTTC. Its translation: CASSLGLAEQETQYF.

V usage is TRBV11-3 and J usage is TRBJ1-4; D remains unclear. CDR1 SGHNT and CDR2 YENEEA come from the germline V gene. This CDR3 spans 13 amino acids. V shed 1 base and J shed 7 bases, with 7 bases lying between them. The CDR3 bases are TGTGCCAGCAGCTTAGGACCGGGTGAAAAACTGTTTTTT. This codes for CASSLGPGEKLFF.

This clone appeared a single time. V is TRBV13 and J is TRBJ2-3; possible D gene TRBD2, 5 bases. V dropped 1 base and J dropped 2 bases, with 13 bases sitting between them. CDR1 and CDR2 from the germline V gene are PRHDT and FYEKMQ (reference sequence). This CDR3 contains 16 residues. The CDR3 DNA is TGTGCCAGCAGCTTAGCGGTCGGAGGAAACACAGATACGCAGTATTTT. Translating gives CASSLAVGGNTDTQYF.

The chain employs TRBV10-3 and TRBJ1-5; D remains unclear. Germline CDR1 reads ENHRY; CDR2 reads SYGVKD. The CDR3 covers 13 residues. Trimming removed 3 bases from V and 5 bases from J, with 8 bases in between. CDR3 in amino acids: CAISENPDQPQHF. As DNA, the CDR3 is TGTGCCATCAGTGAAAACCCTGATCAGCCCCAGCATTTT.

V and J are TRBV19 and TRBJ2-6; D tentatively fits TRBD1 or TRBD2 (5 bases each). V lost 3 bases and J 3 bases, leaving 15 bases between the germline ends. There are 17 residues in the CDR3. CDR1 is LNHDA, CDR2 SQIVND, per germline (reference sequence). The CDR3 DNA is TGTGCCAGTAGTATCGGCAGGGACCAAGTTGGGGCCAACGTCCTGACTTTC. This gives the protein CASSIGRDQVGANVLTF.

The rearrangement links TRBV6-1 to TRBJ2-1; D is possibly TRBD2 (5 bases). V shed 7 bases and J shed 5 bases, with 15 bases lying between them. Germline V gives CDR1 MNHNS, CDR2 SASEGT. The length of the CDR3 is 14 residues. CDR3: CASTERARDNEQFF. For the CDR3, the DNA is TGTGCCAGCACGGAGAGGGCGCGAGACAATGAGCAGTTCTTC.

This clone appeared once. The V and J genes are TRBV5-1 and TRBJ2-3; 7 bases are shared with TRBD2. The CDR3 runs to 11 residues. The V gene end was trimmed by 7 bases and the J gene end by 6 bases; junction bases not matched to a gene: 2. Germline V CDR1 and CDR2: SGHRS, YFSETQ. CDR3 nucleotide sequence: TGCGCCAGCCGGGAGGCGGATACGCAGTATTTT. It yields the protein CASREADTQYF.

The chain couples TRBV2 to TRBJ1-2; unclear D gene. V shed 6 bases and J shed 4 bases, with 12 bases lying between them. This CDR3 comprises 13 residues. Germline-derived CDR1 and CDR2 are SNHLY and FYNNEI. The DNA of the CDR3 is TGTGCCAGCAGCGCCACGGGAACCTATGGCTACACCTTC. Its translation is CASSATGTYGYTF.

The chain is built from TRBV30 and TRBJ2-2; the D is unclear. Germline lookup yields CDR1 GTSNPN and CDR2 SVGIG (reference sequence). Between the trimmed V and J ends, which lost 0 bases and 6 bases, there was a span of 2 bases. The CDR3 sequence is 11 residues long. The CDR3 loop is CAWSVAGELFF. The CDR3 nucleotides read TGTGCCTGGAGTGTAGCCGGGGAGCTGTTTTTT.

Here the CDR3 reads CASSPQFSGANTEAFF. Here the CDR3 DNA reads TGTGCCAGCAGCCCTCAGTTCTCTGGGGCGAACACTGAAGCTTTCTTT. The chain couples TRBV7-3 to TRBJ1-1; maybe TRBD1 (5 bases). This CDR3 has 16 residues. Trimming shortened V by 5 bases and J by 1 base, and 17 bases separated the two germline ends. Germline V gene data show CDR1 as SGHTA and CDR2 as FQGTGA.

The J gene is TRBJ1-4, the V gene TRBV6-1, with D hard to call. The V end was cut by 5 bases, the J end by 8 bases, with 12 bases between. CDR1 and CDR2 from the germline V gene are MNHNS and SASEGT. CDR3 size: 13 residues. In DNA form, the CDR3 reads TGTGCCAGCAGTACATCGGGTCGGGAAAAACTGTTTTTT. The encoded protein is CASSTSGREKLFF.

This clone was seen a few times. The chain uses TRBV27 and TRBJ2-2, with TRBD2 identical over 7 bases. The CDR3 is 16 amino acids. Trimming removed 2 bases from V and 2 bases from J; junction bases left unmatched: 5. CDR1 is MNHEY, CDR2 SMNVEV, per germline (reference sequence). The DNA of the CDR3 is TGTGCCAGCAGTTTACTCGCGGGAGCTAACACCGGGGAGCTGTTTTTT. Translated, it gives CASSLLAGANTGELFF.

The V and J genes are TRBV6-4 and TRBJ2-1, with 10 nucleotides matching TRBD1. Germline V gene sequence: CDR1 MRHNA, CDR2 SNTAGT. The length of the CDR3 is 17 residues. The V and J ends lost 5 bases and 10 bases, in that order; junction bases with no gene match: 17. CDR3 bases: TGTGCCAGCAGTCCCCGGGGGGGGACAGGGGCCCTTGTGGAGCAGTTCTTC. Its translation is CASSPRGGTGALVEQFF.

This clone has only a few counts. V and J are TRBV29-1 and TRBJ2-1; maybe TRBD1 (6 bases). The CDR3 is 15 amino acids. Germline V gene data show CDR1 as SQVTM and CDR2 as ANQGSEA. The germline V and J ends were trimmed by 3 bases and 3 bases, with 15 bases remaining between them. The CDR3 coding sequence is TGCAGCGTTGAGGGTTCAGGGGTCGGCTACAATGAGCAGTTCTTC. This codes for CSVEGSGVGYNEQFF.

Only a few counts were recorded for this clone. The chain links TRBV6-1 to TRBJ1-5; D is uncertain. The CDR3 totals 14 residues. The V end was cut by 7 bases, the J end by 7 bases, with 17 bases between. Germline V CDR1 and CDR2: MNHNS, SASEGT. The CDR3 protein is CASTIRGVTQPQHF. The CDR3 DNA sequence: TGTGCCAGCACGATTCGAGGAGTGACCCAGCCCCAGCATTTT.

As regards this clone: This sample includes further DNA sequences coding for the same CDR3. The rearrangement uses TRBV7-9 and TRBJ2-2; 10 nucleotides line up with TRBD2. The CDR3 consists of 15 residues. The V and J ends lost 1 base and 6 bases, in that order; junction bases with no gene match: 2. Looked up from germline, CDR1 is SEHNR and CDR2 is FQNEAQ (reference sequence). The CDR3 here is CASSLGLAGAGELFF. In nucleotides, the CDR3 is TGTGCCAGCAGCTTAGGGCTAGCGGGAGCCGGGGAGCTGTTTTTT.